This T cell receptor beta chain was sequenced for a study of blood T cell repertoires in COVID-19. Across the study: Samples of COVID-19 (acute and convalescent) were obtained from the United States, Italy and Spain. Nucleic acid was either cDNA or gDNA, and it came from T cells, B-cell-depleted T cells, or PBMCs.

Germline V gene data show CDR1 as SGHAT and CDR2 as FQNNGV. The CDR3 runs 15 residues. Trimming at V came to 5 bases and at J to 8 bases, leaving 10 bases not matched to a gene. Source study methods: Estimated nucleated cell counts came from reference gene primer amplification. Assay used: immunoSEQ multiplex PCR; TCRdb lists only in-frame clones, some missing. The V and J calls and clone size are taken from that table; D and trimming were inferred from the DNA. The sample comprises 220,000 or so clones, around 82% of which are singletons, and approximately 2.5% rests with the top ten. The material sequenced was peripheral blood. The TCR comes from a woman aged 55 to 70 with acute or convalescent COVID-19. The rearrangement links TRBV11-2 to TRBJ1-4, with 8 bases that match TRBD1. CDR3 sequence reads: CASSRYPGQAEKLFF. The CDR3 DNA reads as TGTGCCAGCAGCCGATACCCGGGACAGGCCGAAAAACTGTTTTTT.